One sample yielded the 30 T cell receptor beta chains listed below, sequenced in a study of blood T cell repertoires in COVID-19. Clones were read by immunoSEQ multiplex PCR, and TCRdb kept only the in-frame ones, dropping some. Of 140,000 or so clones in the sample, about three quarters were seen once. Sequenced: peripheral blood. The origin of the receptors is a man aged 45 to 65 with acute or convalescent COVID-19.

V is TRBV5-1 and J is TRBJ2-2; 8 bases are a match to TRBD1. Germline V gene sequence: CDR1 SGHRS, CDR2 YFSETQ. The V and J ends lost 5 bases and 4 bases, in that order; junction bases with no gene match: 4. The CDR3 extends over 14 amino acids. DNA of the CDR3: TGCGCCAGCAGGTGGACAGGGACCACCGGGGAGCTGTTTTTT. It yields the protein CASRWTGTTGELFF. The full variable domain, its missing parts supplied by reference TRBV5-1 and TRBJ2-2, is KAGVTQTPRYLIKTRGQQVTLSCSPISGHRSVSWYQQTPGQGLQFLFEYFSETQRNKGNFPGRFSGRQFSNSRSEMNVSTLELGDSALYLCASRWTGTTGELFFGEGSRLTVL.

The sample holds a few counts of this clone. The J gene is TRBJ1-1, the V gene TRBV18, with 8 bases identical to TRBD1. The CDR3 extends over 15 amino acids. V was clipped by 5 bases and J by 0 bases; unmatched bases: 5. CDR1 is KGHSH and CDR2 is LQKENI in the germline V gene. CDR3 in amino acids: CASSGGTGMNTEAFF. For the CDR3, the DNA is TGTGCCAGCTCAGGGGGGACAGGTATGAACACTGAAGCTTTCTTT.

This clone turned up a few times. The V call is TRBV28, the J call TRBJ1-5, with D maybe TRBD1 (6 bases). The CDR3 has 19 residues. Germline V gene data show CDR1 as MDHEN and CDR2 as SYDVKM. The ends were cut back, 6 bases at V and 0 bases at J, with 24 bases in the middle. DNA for the CDR3: TGTGCCAGCAGCTCCTACAGGGTTATTATCACGTATAGCAATCAGCCCCAGCATTTT. It codes for CASSSYRVIITYSNQPQHF.

This clone was seen a few times. The gene calls are TRBV5-1 and TRBJ2-5; 9 bases line up with TRBD1. The CDR3 covers 16 residues. The ends lost 3 bases at V and 5 bases at J; junction bases unmatched: 11. The germline gives CDR1 SGHRS, CDR2 YFSETQ. The CDR3 here is CASSSWSRDRDETQYF. In DNA, the CDR3 is TGCGCCAGCAGCTCTTGGTCCCGGGACAGGGACGAGACCCAGTACTTC.

The DNA for the CDR3 is TGTGCCAGCAGTTTGGGACAGAGCTACAATGAGCAGTTCTTC. As protein: CASSLGQSYNEQFF. This rearrangement joins TRBV27 to TRBJ2-1; 7 bases are a match to TRBD1. Germline V gene sequence: CDR1 MNHEY, CDR2 SMNVEV (reference sequence). The CDR3 extends over 14 amino acids. J lost 3 bases, V lost 3 bases, and 2 bases had no gene match.

V and J are TRBV5-4 and TRBJ2-1; no definite D call. V was cut by 2 bases and J by 8 bases, with 17 bases left in between. Looked up from germline, CDR1 is SGHNT and CDR2 is YYREEE (reference sequence). The CDR3 runs to 15 residues. The CDR3 sequence is CASSLESRPLDEQFF. The CDR3 nucleotides are TGTGCCAGCAGCTTAGAATCTAGACCCCTCGATGAGCAGTTCTTC.

This chain uses TRBV10-3 with TRBJ1-1; D is perhaps TRBD1 (6 bases). Trimming stripped 6 bases from V and 1 base from J, with 12 bases between. CDR1 and CDR2 from the germline V gene are ENHRY and SYGVKD. There are 14 residues in the CDR3. CDR3 nucleotide sequence: TGTGCCATCAGGGACAGACTCGAGAACACTGAAGCTTTCTTT. It yields the protein CAIRDRLENTEAFF.

This chain connects TRBV7-6 to TRBJ1-6; 7 positions match TRBD1. Germline CDR1 and CDR2: SGHVS and FNYEAQ. Trimming took 3 bases from V and 4 from J; bases not matched to a gene: 3. The CDR3 sequence is 15 residues long. The CDR3 loop reads CASSFRQGYNSPLHF. In nucleotides, the CDR3 is TGTGCCAGCAGCTTTCGACAGGGATATAATTCACCCCTCCACTTT.

This chain joins TRBV18 and TRBJ2-1, with 8 bases fitting TRBD2. Trimming took 3 bases from V and 5 from J; bases not matched to a gene: 6. The CDR3 has 15 amino acids. Germline CDR1 KGHSH, CDR2 LQKENI. CDR3 sequence reads: CASSPGGGLNNEQFF. The CDR3 coding sequence is TGTGCCAGCTCACCCGGCGGGGGGTTAAACAATGAGCAGTTCTTC.

V and J are TRBV5-1 and TRBJ1-4; 12 bases fit TRBD1. With V trimmed by 1 base and J by 5 bases, 3 bases remained unmatched. CDR3 length: 16 amino acids. Per the germline V gene, CDR1 is SGHRS and CDR2 is YFSETQ. CDR3 loop: CASSLLGTGGNEKLFF. DNA for the CDR3: TGCGCCAGCAGCTTGTTGGGGACAGGGGGCAATGAAAAACTGTTTTTT.

This clone was found once. This chain links TRBV5-1 with TRBJ2-3; tentative D call: TRBD2 (6 bases). Trimming left V 2 bases short and J 0 bases short, with 7 bases between. Germline-derived CDR1 and CDR2 are SGHRS and YFSETQ. The CDR3 runs to 14 residues. This CDR3 reads CASSFGTSTDTQYF. The CDR3 coding sequence is TGCGCCAGCAGCTTTGGGACTAGCACAGATACGCAGTATTTT. Complete variable domain (other parts from reference TRBV5-1 and TRBJ2-3): KAGVTQTPRYLIKTRGQQVTLSCSPISGHRSVSWYQQTPGQGLQFLFEYFSETQRNKGNFPGRFSGRQFSNSRSEMNVSTLELGDSALYLCASSFGTSTDTQYFGPGTRLTVL.

This clone was detected only once. The rearrangement links TRBV6-1 to TRBJ2-7; D possibly corresponds to TRBD1 (6 bases). Germline V gene sequence: CDR1 MNHNS, CDR2 SASEGT. V gave up 2 bases and J gave up 1 base, with 9 bases separating them. This CDR3 has 14 residues. CDR3 sequence: CASSETDSSYEQYV. In DNA form, the CDR3 reads TGTGCCAGCAGTGAAACGGACAGTTCCTACGAGCAGTACGTC.

V gene TRBV7-2 combines with J gene TRBJ2-1, with 13 bases aligning to TRBD2. The germline V gene has CDR1 SGHTA and CDR2 FQGNSA. Trimming took 5 bases from V and 6 from J; bases not matched to a gene: 10. The CDR3 extends over 17 amino acids. This CDR3 reads CASSPGLAGAFLNEQFF. The CDR3 bases are TGTGCCAGCAGCCCCGGACTAGCGGGGGCCTTCCTCAATGAGCAGTTCTTC.

This sequence joins TRBV19 and TRBJ1-1; 7 nucleotides match TRBD1. CDR3 length equals 14 residues. Per the germline V gene, CDR1 is LNHDA and CDR2 is SQIVND (reference sequence). Germline trimming cut 3 bases from V and 4 bases from J; bases unmatched to any gene: 5. CDR3 coding DNA: TGTGCCAGTAGTATTGGAGGGGGCGGCACTGAAGCTTTCTTT. This codes for CASSIGGGGTEAFF.

The chain recombines TRBV29-1 with TRBJ1-1, with D tentatively TRBD1 (6 bases). The V end was cut by 8 bases, the J end by 11 bases, with 30 bases between. CDR3 length: 15 residues. The germline V gene has CDR1 SQVTM and CDR2 ANQGSEA. The CDR3 DNA is TGCAGCATGGGGTCCTGGGGAACAGGGCGGGAGGGCGCTTTCTTT. Amino acid sequence: CSMGSWGTGREGAFF.

The chain has TRBV10-3 and TRBJ2-2; TRBD2 matches at 16 bases. V trimming: 6 bases; J trimming: 4 bases; junction bases outside the gene matches: 14. This CDR3 is built from 20 residues. Germline V gene data show CDR1 as ENHRY and CDR2 as SYGVKD. CDR3 loop: CAISNPSGLAGGRLTGELFF. The DNA for the CDR3 is TGTGCCATCAGCAACCCCTCGGGACTAGCGGGGGGGAGACTCACCGGGGAGCTGTTTTTT.

V and J are TRBV7-7 and TRBJ2-5, with 7 bases aligning to TRBD2. Germline CDR1 reads SSHAT; CDR2 reads FNYEAQ (reference sequence). This CDR3 is 17 amino acids long. With V trimmed by 2 bases and J by 5 bases, 14 bases remained unmatched. The CDR3 DNA reads as TGTGCCAGCAGCTTACGGGTCGGGGGGACCACGCGGGAGACCCAGTACTTC. Its protein product is CASSLRVGGTTRETQYF.

In this sample, this clone turned up a few times. V and J are TRBV20-1 and TRBJ1-2, with 10 bases matching TRBD1. CDR3 length: 11 residues. CDR1 is DFQATT, CDR2 SNEGSKA, per germline (reference sequence). Trimming removed 7 bases from V and 4 bases from J; junction bases left unmatched: 0. The CDR3 spells CSGDRGYGYTF. The CDR3 DNA sequence: TGCAGTGGGGACAGGGGCTATGGCTACACCTTC.

The chain couples TRBV6-5 to TRBJ1-4; D remains unclear. Germline CDR1 is MNHEY and CDR2 is SVGAGI. The CDR3 covers 14 residues. V was clipped by 7 bases and J by 4 bases, with 13 bases between them. The CDR3 sequence is CASTPTENNEKLFF. For the CDR3, the DNA is TGTGCCAGCACTCCGACGGAGAATAATGAAAAACTGTTTTTT.

The chain has TRBV27 and TRBJ1-2; no firm D call. The CDR3 is 12 amino acids. V lost 5 bases and J lost 2, with 6 bases in between. Per the germline V gene, CDR1 is MNHEY and CDR2 is SMNVEV (reference sequence). CDR3 DNA sequence: TGTGCCAGCAGTGGCCAGAACTATGGCTACACCTTC. Protein sequence: CASSGQNYGYTF.

This chain connects TRBV18 to TRBJ1-2, with D tentatively TRBD1 (6 bases). Trimming removed 6 bases at V and 7 bases at J, with 15 bases between. Germline V gene data show CDR1 as KGHSH and CDR2 as LQKENI. This CDR3 region has 13 residues. The CDR3 DNA sequence: TGTGCCAGCTCGCAGCAGGGGCGTAGTGGCTACACCTTC. Translating gives CASSQQGRSGYTF.

The chain couples TRBV3-1 (or the pseudogene TRBV3-2) to TRBJ2-2, with D maybe TRBD1 (6 bases). V was cut by 5 bases and J by 5 bases, with 12 bases left in between. Germline-derived CDR1 and CDR2 are LGHDT and YNNKEL (reference sequence). The CDR3 has 14 residues. DNA for the CDR3: TGTGCCAGCAGCTCCAGGGGTGAGACCGGGGAGCTGTTTTTT. It translates to CASSSRGETGELFF.

The rearrangement uses TRBV10-3 and TRBJ2-3, with 8 nucleotides matching TRBD2. This CDR3 has 13 amino acids. V was pared by 6 bases and J by 4 bases, with 3 bases of the junction left unmatched. Germline loops: CDR1 ENHRY, CDR2 SYGVKD. The CDR3 sequence is CAISGGAADTQYF. CDR3 nucleotides: TGTGCCATCAGCGGGGGGGCCGCAGATACGCAGTATTTT.

The rearrangement uses TRBV5-1 and TRBJ2-5; 11 bases match TRBD1. CDR3 length: 14 residues. Looked up from germline, CDR1 is SGHRS and CDR2 is YFSETQ. V lost 4 bases and J lost 4; bases outside the gene matches: 3. In nucleotides, the CDR3 is TGCGCCAGCAGCACCGGGACAGGGGGAGAGACCCAGTACTTC. It yields the protein CASSTGTGGETQYF.

The genes are TRBV19 and TRBJ1-5; tentatively, D is TRBD1 (5 bases). The germline gives CDR1 LNHDA, CDR2 SQIVND (reference sequence). V lost 3 bases to trimming and J lost 7 bases, with 16 bases between them. CDR3 size: 15 residues. The CDR3 here is CASSIARELGQPQHF. The CDR3 DNA follows: TGTGCCAGTAGTATTGCCAGGGAATTAGGACAGCCCCAGCATTTT.

CDR3 DNA: TGTGCCAGCAGCCAAGATCGGCGGCGAATGCAATACTCTGGAAACACCATATATTTT. It encodes CASSQDRRRMQYSGNTIYF. This chain connects TRBV3-1 (or the pseudogene TRBV3-2) to TRBJ1-3, with no clear D. CDR1 and CDR2 (germline): LGHDT, YNNKEL (reference sequence). Trimming stripped 0 bases from V and 0 bases from J, with 18 bases between. This CDR3 contains 19 residues.

The chain combines TRBV29-1 with TRBJ2-5; a possible D gene is TRBD2 (5 bases). CDR3 size: 11 residues. Trimming removed 6 bases from V and 2 bases from J, with 7 bases in between. Germline-derived CDR1 and CDR2 are SQVTM and ANQGSEA. CDR3 nucleotides: TGCAGCGTACGGACTCAAGAGACCCAGTACTTC. It yields the protein CSVRTQETQYF.

The J gene is TRBJ1-1, the V gene TRBV30; the D is unclear. Trimming removed 3 bases from V and 3 bases from J, with 8 bases in between. Germline CDR1 GTSNPN, CDR2 SVGIG (reference sequence). The CDR3 runs 12 residues. The CDR3 protein is CAWRDGYTEAFF. CDR3 DNA: TGTGCCTGGAGAGACGGGTACACTGAAGCTTTCTTT.

The chain carries TRBV30 and TRBJ2-5, with D perhaps matching TRBD1 (6 bases). The CDR3 sequence is 14 residues long. Germline-derived CDR1 and CDR2 are GTSNPN and SVGIG (reference sequence). The V gene lost 3 bases and the J gene lost 7 bases, with 18 bases spanning the gap. The CDR3 DNA follows: TGTGCCTGGAGCGACCCAGGGGCTCGAGGGACCCAGTACTTC. This encodes CAWSDPGARGTQYF.

V and J are TRBV5-4 and TRBJ2-6; 9 bases line up with TRBD1. J lost 1 base, V lost 4 bases, and 6 bases had no gene match. The germline gives CDR1 SGHNT, CDR2 YYREEE (reference sequence). This CDR3 is 17 amino acids long. The CDR3 DNA is TGTGCCAGCAGCAGTGGACAGGGGTGGTCTGGGGCCAACGTCCTGACTTTC. This gives the protein CASSSGQGWSGANVLTF.